The 2 T cell receptor beta chains below all came from one sample that was sequenced in a study of siplizumab effects on memory and regulatory T cells. Measured with immunoSEQ multiplex PCR; TCRdb has only the in-frame clones, and not every one. The sample contains about 100,000 clones, 85% to 95% of which appear only once. The sample was non-Treg CD4+ T cells sorted from blood. The receptor set was obtained from a human donor in good health.

The chain links TRBV13 to TRBJ2-1; D unresolved. CDR1 PRHDT and CDR2 FYEKMQ come from the germline V gene (reference sequence). V lost 5 bases and J 5 bases, leaving 13 bases between the germline ends. The CDR3 is 14 amino acids. The CDR3 is CASSRVGSNNEQFF. The CDR3 DNA is TGTGCCAGCAGCCGAGTGGGGTCAAACAATGAGCAGTTCTTC.

The chain has TRBV10-3 and TRBJ2-1; 7 positions match TRBD1. J gave up 4 bases and V 2 bases, and 8 bases lay outside the gene matches. Germline V gene data show CDR1 as ENHRY and CDR2 as SYGVKD. The CDR3 runs to 16 residues. This CDR3 reads CAISEPTGPGYNEQFF. The CDR3 bases are TGTGCCATCAGTGAGCCGACAGGGCCCGGTTACAATGAGCAGTTCTTC.